The 32 T cell receptor beta chains given below trace back to one sample, sequenced in a study of T cells after yellow fever vaccination. TCRdb reprocessed the 5' RACE reads via MiXCR and lists one record per CDR3 protein. The sample holds about 400,000 distinct CDR3 sequences, approximately 5.7% seen once. The source was PBMCs, collected 5 days after the yellow fever booster vaccination. The receptors were gathered from a man in his thirties or forties who received the YFV17D yellow fever vaccine.

This clonotype was observed a few times. The rearrangement joins TRBV15 to TRBJ2-1, with 8 bases matching TRBD2. Trimming at V came to 7 bases and at J to 5 bases, leaving 13 bases not matched to a gene. The CDR3 totals 16 residues. Germline assignment: CDR1 LNHNV and CDR2 YYDKDF (reference sequence). For the CDR3, the DNA is TGTGCCACCACCCCCGGGGGGGCGGGAAGAGACAATGAGCAGTTCTTC. Translated: CATTPGGAGRDNEQFF.

This clonotype came up many times. This rearrangement joins TRBV7-2 to TRBJ2-7; D is uncertain. Germline loops: CDR1 SGHTA, CDR2 FQGNSA. Trimming took off 3 bases at V and 3 bases at J, with 9 bases between the two ends. The CDR3 extends over 13 amino acids. The CDR3 DNA is TGTGCCAGCAGCTTCGACCCCTTCTACGAGCAGTACTTC. This encodes CASSFDPFYEQYF. Based on the CDR3 plus reference TRBV7-2 and TRBJ2-7, the full variable domain is GAGVSQSPSNKVTEKGKDVELRCDPISGHTALYWYRQSLGQGLEFLIYFQGNSAPDKSGLPSDRFSAERTGGSVSTLTIQRTQQEDSAVYLCASSFDPFYEQYFGPGTRLTVT.

This clonotype was detected a few times. This chain uses TRBV7-8 with TRBJ2-2; D is undetermined. Trimming removed 3 bases from V and 0 bases from J, with 5 bases in between. Germline loops: CDR1 SGHVS, CDR2 FQNEAQ. The CDR3 has 14 residues. The CDR3 region is CASSFAANTGELFF. Written as DNA, the CDR3 is TGTGCCAGCAGCTTCGCGGCGAACACCGGGGAGCTGTTTTTT.

This clonotype was recorded at least ten times. The chain uses TRBV5-1 and TRBJ2-7; TRBD2 aligns across 7 bases. Looked up from germline, CDR1 is SGHRS and CDR2 is YFSETQ. The CDR3 length is 14 residues. J gave up 5 bases and V 5 bases, and 10 bases lay outside the gene matches. CDR3 residues: CASSIPAGRDEQYF. The CDR3 coding sequence is TGCGCCAGCAGTATCCCAGCGGGGAGGGACGAGCAGTACTTC.

This clonotype was detected many times. The V and J genes are TRBV11-2 and TRBJ2-3, with 7 positions matching TRBD1. Germline CDR1 SGHAT, CDR2 FQNNGV. The J segment lost 4 bases and the V segment lost 5 bases, leaving 12 bases of the junction unmatched. This CDR3 spans 16 amino acids. This CDR3 reads CASSQGQLPSSDTQYF. CDR3 nucleotides: TGTGCCAGCAGCCAGGGACAGTTACCCTCCTCAGATACGCAGTATTTT.

Concerning this clonotype: The limits of the CDR3 on the DNA are not certain, so only TCRdb's listed CDR3 is given. The J gene is TRBJ1-3, the V gene TRBV20-1; TRBD1, the table's D call, was not compared with the DNA. Termini included, the CDR3 measures 14 amino acids. Germline CDR1 reads DFQATT; CDR2 reads SNEGSKA (reference sequence). The CDR3 reads CSGGGSSGLTPYIF.

The rearrangement links TRBV12-3 or TRBV12-4 to TRBJ2-3; unclear D gene. V lost 3 bases and J lost 2, with 12 bases in between. The CDR3 is 15 residues long. The CDR3 DNA reads TGTGCCAGCAGTTTTACACTGTCCAACACAGATACGCAGTATTTT. This gives the protein CASSFTLSNTDTQYF.

This clonotype was observed many times. The chain employs TRBV20-1 and TRBJ2-5, with D unresolved. Germline values: CDR1 DFQATT, CDR2 SNEGSKA (reference sequence). The CDR3 extends over 12 amino acids. The ends were cut back, 7 bases at V and 2 bases at J, with 11 bases in the middle. The CDR3 protein is CSESLGQETQYF. The CDR3 nucleotides are TGCAGTGAAAGCTTAGGGCAAGAGACCCAGTACTTC.

The genes are TRBV20-1 and TRBJ2-1; possibly TRBD2 for D (6 bases). V gave up 0 bases and J gave up 10 bases, with 25 bases separating them. This CDR3 is 17 amino acids long. Germline CDR1 is DFQATT and CDR2 is SNEGSKA (reference sequence). The CDR3 is CSARDDGGLLGRREQFF. The CDR3 region has the DNA TGCAGTGCTAGAGATGACGGCGGACTACTAGGACGGAGGGAGCAGTTCTTC.

This clonotype was picked up many times. This sequence joins TRBV29-1 and TRBJ1-1, with 7 bases lining up with TRBD1. Germline V lookup: CDR1 SQVTM, CDR2 ANQGSEA. The CDR3 contains 12 residues. Unmatched junction bases numbered 5, after V lost 6 bases and J lost 4 bases. DNA of the CDR3: TGCAGCGTCGCCCCAGGGGGCACTGAAGCTTTCTTT. Translated, it gives CSVAPGGTEAFF.

The chain employs TRBV29-1 and TRBJ2-3, with D maybe TRBD1 (6 bases). CDR3 length: 15 residues. The germline CDR1 and CDR2 sequences are SQVTM and ANQGSEA. V lost 6 bases, J lost 2 bases, and 18 bases lay in between. CDR3 DNA: TGCAGCGTCCCGGGTGGCAGGGGCCTCACAGATACGCAGTATTTT. It is translated as CSVPGGRGLTDTQYF.

CDR3 residues: CASSQGLGLAGIDTQYF. The CDR3 DNA reads TGTGCCAGCAGCCAAGGACTAGGGCTAGCGGGGATAGATACGCAGTATTTT. J is TRBJ2-3 and V is TRBV3-1; 9 bases line up with TRBD2. This CDR3 region has 17 residues. The junction had 10 bases not matched to a gene; V was cut back by 1 base and J by 5 bases. Germline V gene lookup returns CDR1 LGHDT and CDR2 YNNKEL (reference sequence).

This clonotype was recorded many times. The chain recombines TRBV20-1 with TRBJ1-6; 12 positions agree with TRBD1. The CDR3 length is 17 residues. Per germline, CDR1 DFQATT and CDR2 SNEGSKA (reference sequence). V lost 1 base, J lost 2 bases, and 3 bases stayed unmatched. Here the CDR3 DNA reads TGCAGTGCTAGAGCGGGACAGGGGGCCGCCTATAATTCACCCCTCCACTTT. The encoded protein is CSARAGQGAAYNSPLHF.

This sequence joins TRBV28 and TRBJ2-2; no clear D. The V end was cut by 4 bases, the J end by 4 bases, with 13 bases between. The CDR3 covers 15 residues. CDR1 is MDHEN and CDR2 is SYDVKM in the germline V gene. In DNA form, the CDR3 reads TGTGCCAGCAGTTCCCCCTCTGACGGCACCGGGGAGCTGTTTTTT. Translated: CASSSPSDGTGELFF.

V and J are TRBV7-8 and TRBJ2-7, with TRBD1 matching over 9 bases. Germline CDR1 and CDR2: SGHVS and FQNEAQ. The CDR3 contains 13 residues. V trimming: 5 bases; J trimming: 5 bases; junction bases outside the gene matches: 4. Here the CDR3 DNA reads TGTGCCAGCAGCCTAGGGACAGGGCACGAGCAGTACTTC. Its translation is CASSLGTGHEQYF.

This clonotype was observed at least ten times. The chain is built from TRBV5-1 and TRBJ2-7, with 7 bases identical to TRBD1. The CDR3 is 14 amino acids. V gave up 5 bases and J gave up 1 base; unmatched junction bases: 6. The germline V gene encodes CDR1 SGHRS and CDR2 YFSETQ. CDR3 in DNA: TGCGCCAGCAGGGACCAGGGGGTTTCCTACGAGCAGTACTTC. It translates to CASRDQGVSYEQYF.

This clonotype was detected a few times. The genes are TRBV12-3 or TRBV12-4 and TRBJ2-1, with TRBD2 identical over 7 bases. The CDR3 is 16 residues long. Losses at the gene ends were 7 bases for V and 5 bases for J; bases not matched to a gene: 14. CDR3 loop: CASTISLAVKDNEQFF. The CDR3 DNA sequence: TGTGCCAGCACCATCTCCCTAGCGGTTAAGGACAATGAGCAGTTCTTC.

Comments on this clonotype: The conserved phenylalanine or tryptophan is not found at the CDR3 terminus, so this likely reflects a read error. This chain uses TRBV20-1 with TRBJ1-2; possibly TRBD1 for D (6 bases). Germline V gene data show CDR1 as DFQATT and CDR2 as SNEGSKA (reference sequence). V was shortened by 4 bases and J by 0 bases, with 9 bases between the two germline ends. The CDR3 runs to 13 residues. DNA for the CDR3: TGCAGTGCTACAGGGGCTACTAACTATGGCTACACCTTA. As protein: CSATGATNYGYTL.

This clonotype was counted only a few times. The rearrangement uses TRBV7-8 and TRBJ2-5; D possibly corresponds to TRBD2 (6 bases). Germline V gene data show CDR1 as SGHVS and CDR2 as FQNEAQ. CDR3 length equals 16 residues. The V end was cut by 1 base, the J end by 3 bases, with 15 bases between. CDR3 sequence (DNA): TGTGCCAGCAGCTTAGGAGGGAGGCCGATGGAAGAGACCCAGTACTTC. Protein product: CASSLGGRPMEETQYF.

This clonotype appeared many times. The V and J genes are TRBV5-1 and TRBJ1-6, with TRBD1 identical over 8 bases. Trimming removed 4 bases from V and 7 bases from J; junction bases left unmatched: 1. CDR3 length: 13 residues. Germline V gene lookup returns CDR1 SGHRS and CDR2 YFSETQ. This CDR3 reads CASSQGANSPLHF. In DNA, the CDR3 is TGCGCCAGCAGCCAGGGGGCAAATTCACCCCTCCACTTT.

V usage is TRBV5-1 and J usage is TRBJ2-7; tentatively, D is TRBD2 (6 bases). V lost 7 bases, J lost 4 bases, and 15 bases lay in between. Germline values: CDR1 SGHRS, CDR2 YFSETQ. The CDR3 spans 13 residues. The CDR3 protein is CASGRRDRYEQYF. The DNA of the CDR3 is TGCGCCAGCGGTCGGCGGGATCGGTACGAGCAGTACTTC. Looking up the rest from reference TRBV5-1 and TRBJ2-7 gives the full variable domain: KAGVTQTPRYLIKTRGQQVTLSCSPISGHRSVSWYQQTPGQGLQFLFEYFSETQRNKGNFPGRFSGRQFSNSRSEMNVSTLELGDSALYLCASGRRDRYEQYFGPGTRLTVT.

This rearrangement joins TRBV7-2 to TRBJ2-7, with TRBD1 identical over 7 bases. This CDR3 is 15 amino acids long. V shed 5 bases, J shed 1 base, and the junction held 8 bases outside the gene matches. CDR1 is SGHTA, CDR2 FQGNSA, per germline. The CDR3 reads CASSVETGLSYEQYF. The CDR3 DNA reads as TGTGCCAGCAGCGTCGAGACAGGGCTTTCCTACGAGCAGTACTTC.

J is TRBJ2-3 and V is TRBV2; TRBD2 matches at 13 bases. Germline lookup yields CDR1 SNHLY and CDR2 FYNNEI. V lost 6 bases, J lost 1 base, and 1 base stayed unmatched. CDR3 length: 15 residues. CDR3: CASRGLAGRTDTQYF. CDR3 DNA sequence: TGTGCCAGCAGGGGACTAGCGGGGCGCACAGATACGCAGTATTTT.

In its sample, this clonotype was seen many times. V is TRBV5-1 and J is TRBJ2-1; a possible D gene is TRBD1 (6 bases). Germline CDR1 and CDR2: SGHRS and YFSETQ. This CDR3 region has 13 residues. Trimming shortened V by 7 bases and J by 2 bases, and 10 bases separated the two germline ends. The CDR3 region is CASGQGPYNEQFF. Written as DNA, the CDR3 is TGCGCCAGCGGCCAGGGGCCCTACAATGAGCAGTTCTTC.

This clonotype has just a few counts. The chain links TRBV5-4 to TRBJ2-1; 13 nucleotides align to TRBD2. This CDR3 has 17 residues. Trimming took 0 bases from V and 6 from J; bases not matched to a gene: 6. Germline assignment: CDR1 SGHNT and CDR2 YYREEE (reference sequence). DNA for the CDR3: TGTGCCAGCAGCTTGGGGACTAGCGGGAGTCAAGGCAATGAGCAGTTCTTC. This encodes CASSLGTSGSQGNEQFF.

In this sample, this clonotype turned up a few times. CDR3 amino acids: CSARDDGFEQYF. DNA of the CDR3: TGCAGTGCTAGAGACGACGGTTTCGAGCAGTACTTC. The chain couples TRBV20-1 to TRBJ2-7; D unresolved. Trimming removed 0 bases from V and 6 bases from J, with 9 bases in between. The germline V gene has CDR1 DFQATT and CDR2 SNEGSKA (reference sequence). The CDR3 is 12 amino acids.

On this clonotype: A read error may explain this, as a much larger clone is one base away. In DNA form, the CDR3 reads TGTGCCGGCAGCCAACGAGATAGCGGGAGGGGTTTCTACGAGCAGTACTTC. Its protein product is CAGSQRDSGRGFYEQYF. The gene calls are TRBV4-2 and TRBJ2-7; 11 bases are shared with TRBD2. Germline CDR1 reads LGHNA; CDR2 reads YNFKEQ. The CDR3 consists of 17 residues.

Points on this clonotype: A much larger clone is a single base away; this may be a read error. The chain uses TRBV5-5 and TRBJ1-2, with D possibly being TRBD1 (5 bases). There are 15 residues in the CDR3. From germline, CDR1 is SGHKS and CDR2 YYEKEE (reference sequence). The CDR3 DNA follows: TGTGGCAGCAGCTTGGAGTCTGACAGCCCCTATGGCTACACCTTC. Residues: CGSSLESDSPYGYTF.

The chain employs TRBV15 and TRBJ1-1; D unclear. The CDR3 has 15 amino acids. The V end lost 6 bases, the J end lost 4 bases, and 18 bases lay between the germline ends. Germline CDR1 and CDR2: LNHNV and YYDKDF (reference sequence). The CDR3, as DNA: TGTGCCACCAGAGGATTCTTCCTAGGGAGCACTGAAGCTTTCTTT. Protein product: CATRGFFLGSTEAFF.

This clonotype was seen at least ten times. This chain connects TRBV10-2 to TRBJ2-1; a possible D gene is TRBD2 (6 bases). Trimming stripped 6 bases from V and 9 bases from J, with 12 bases between. CDR1 is WSHSY and CDR2 is SAAADI in the germline V gene. CDR3 length: 12 residues. The CDR3 spells CASRRTGGEQFF. CDR3 nucleotides: TGCGCCAGCAGACGCACCGGGGGTGAGCAGTTCTTC.

The sample holds a few counts of this clonotype. The chain has TRBV15 and TRBJ1-5, with D maybe TRBD1 (6 bases). V was trimmed by 4 bases and J by 3 bases, leaving 19 bases between them. The CDR3 contains 17 residues. Germline V CDR1 and CDR2: LNHNV, YYDKDF (reference sequence). In DNA, the CDR3 is TGTGCCACCAGCACCCCATGGGGGGCAGGTGCCAATCAGCCCCAGCATTTT. The encoded protein is CATSTPWGAGANQPQHF.

The table lists this clonotype with many counts. This CDR3 is CAKKREIYEQYF. The CDR3 nucleotides read TGTGCCAAAAAGCGGGAGATCTACGAGCAGTACTTC. This rearrangement joins TRBV9 to TRBJ2-7; 8 nucleotides agree with TRBD2. This CDR3 has 12 amino acids. J lost 3 bases, V lost 9 bases, and 5 bases had no gene match. CDR1 SGDLS and CDR2 YYNGEE come from the germline V gene.